Sequencing of this T cell receptor (beta chain) was carried out in a study of technical replicates of blood from a handful of donors (dated by TCRdb to 2015 to 2018). The germline V and J ends show losses of 2 bases and 6 bases respectively, and no gene match explains 8 bases of the junction. Its CDR3 holds 16 amino acids, cysteine through phenylalanine. Just the 48-base CDR3 DNA is kept, in frame starting at base 1. Looking up the germline V gene (reference sequence) yields CDR1 GTSNPN and CDR2 SVGIG. Library creation used the immunoSEQ multiplex PCR assay. TCRdb obtained this table from immuneACCESS and retained in-frame rearrangements with V and J assigned. These tables miss some clones; where compared with another copy, unresolved V genes account for less than half of the shortfall, and the remainder is unexplained. The sample includes some 87,000 clones, with around 96% observed a single time. About 0.31% of the sample goes to the ten largest clones.

In the case of this clone: Which antigen it targets is not known. The sample holds no much larger clone one base away, and base qualities are not on file.

The chain was built from TRBV30 and TRBJ2-1; 12 central nucleotides agree with TRBD2. Input material: T cells isolated from PBMCs. This TCR derives from a human donor in good health. The DNA sequence is TGTGCCTGGAGTACTTCGGGACTAGCGGGCTTCAATGAGCAGTTCTTC. Its protein reads: CAWSTSGLAGFNEQFF.